Described below is a single T cell receptor beta chain sequence and its context. Antigen unknown. The sample belongs to a study of cytomegalovirus exposure and HLA in healthy donors. J gave up 4 bases and V 4 bases, and 3 bases lay outside the gene matches. The germline V gene has CDR1 SGHTA and CDR2 FQGTGA. CDR3 length equals 15 residues. General study points: In a later analysis, across HLA loci, associated TCR counts were highest for DRB1, lowest for HLA-C.

Both 60 Vbeta primers and 13 Jbeta primers went into the PCR. Method: immunoSEQ multiplex PCR; TCRdb's copy keeps in-frame clones and lacks some. The profile covers around 210,000 clones, with about 77% appearing a single time and around 0.45% taken by the ten largest. The chain couples TRBV7-3 to TRBJ2-2; 10 bases map to TRBD1. The sample consisted of PBMCs. This clonotype was sampled from a boy aged 10-17 years in good health and CMV-seronegative. CDR3 residues: CASSWTGGVTGELFF. Here the CDR3 DNA reads TGTGCCAGCAGCTGGACAGGGGGTGTCACCGGGGAGCTGTTTTTT.